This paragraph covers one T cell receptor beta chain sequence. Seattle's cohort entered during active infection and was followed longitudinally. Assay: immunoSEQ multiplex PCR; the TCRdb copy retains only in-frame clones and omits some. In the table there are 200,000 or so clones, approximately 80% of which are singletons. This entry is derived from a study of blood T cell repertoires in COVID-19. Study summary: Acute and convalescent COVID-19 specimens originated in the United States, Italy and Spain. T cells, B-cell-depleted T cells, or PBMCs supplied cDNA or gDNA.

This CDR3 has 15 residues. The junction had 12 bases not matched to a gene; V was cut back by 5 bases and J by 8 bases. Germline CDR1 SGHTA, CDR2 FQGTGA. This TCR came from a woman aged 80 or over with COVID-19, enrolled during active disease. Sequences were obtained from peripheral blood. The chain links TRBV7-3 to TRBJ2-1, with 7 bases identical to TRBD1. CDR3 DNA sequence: TGTGCCAGCAGCCCCGGACAGGCCCGGTGGGATGAGCAGTTCTTC. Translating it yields CASSPGQARWDEQFF.